The 32 T cell receptor beta chains in this list originate from one sample, sequenced in a study of blood T cell repertoires in COVID-19. Generated by immunoSEQ multiplex PCR, the TCRdb table keeps only in-frame clones and is missing some. The sample has about 170,000 clones; just under 85% are singletons. The sample taken for sequencing was peripheral blood. These TCRs come from a woman of 80 years or more with COVID-19, enrolled during active disease.

The chain links TRBV29-1 to TRBJ1-1, with 8 bases aligning to TRBD1. Germline V lookup: CDR1 SQVTM, CDR2 ANQGSEA. This CDR3 has 12 amino acids. Trimming took 6 bases from V and 11 from J; bases not matched to a gene: 11. CDR3 amino acids: CSVYRTGIKAFF. The CDR3 region has the DNA TGCAGCGTCTACCGGACAGGGATTAAGGCTTTCTTT.

The chain carries TRBV3-1 (or the pseudogene TRBV3-2) and TRBJ1-2; 7 positions match TRBD1. The V gene end was trimmed by 4 bases and the J gene end by 4 bases; junction bases not matched to a gene: 9. Germline assignment: CDR1 LGHDT and CDR2 YNNKEL (reference sequence). The CDR3 runs 15 residues. The CDR3 bases are TGTGCCAGCAGCCCTTTACCCGGGACAGCCTATGGCTACACCTTC. Protein sequence: CASSPLPGTAYGYTF.

In this sample, this clone turned up once. The chain carries TRBV28 and TRBJ2-3; 7 nucleotides match TRBD2. Germline V lookup: CDR1 MDHEN, CDR2 SYDVKM. The CDR3 consists of 14 residues. V lost 7 bases, J lost 0 bases, and 4 bases stayed unmatched. CDR3 sequence: CASTLGGSTDTQYF. CDR3 nucleotides: TGTGCCAGCACCTTGGGGGGGAGCACAGATACGCAGTATTTT.

The rearrangement links TRBV2 to TRBJ1-5; D call uncertain. The CDR3 spans 15 residues. From germline, CDR1 is SNHLY and CDR2 FYNNEI. Between the trimmed V and J ends, which lost 7 bases and 0 bases, there was a span of 13 bases. In nucleotides, the CDR3 is TGTGCCAGCACGGTACAGACCTATAGCAATCAGCCCCAGCATTTT. Amino acid sequence: CASTVQTYSNQPQHF.

The V call is TRBV2, the J call TRBJ2-3; 10 nucleotides agree with TRBD2. CDR3 size: 14 residues. Per germline, CDR1 SNHLY and CDR2 FYNNEI. The junction had 6 bases not matched to a gene; V was cut back by 8 bases and J by 4 bases. The CDR3 region has the DNA TGTGCCAGCGGAGCGGGGGGGCCGGCAGATACGCAGTATTTT. Protein: CASGAGGPADTQYF.

The chain carries TRBV4-1 and TRBJ1-6, with TRBD1 matching 12 bases. Germline CDR1 MGHRA, CDR2 YSYEKL. J gave up 9 bases and V 0 bases, and 3 bases lay outside the gene matches. The CDR3 runs to 16 residues. CDR3 protein: CASSQEGQGASSPLHF. The DNA of the CDR3 is TGCGCCAGCAGCCAAGAGGGACAGGGGGCAAGTTCACCCCTCCACTTT.

The chain is built from TRBV7-9 and TRBJ1-2, with D possibly matching TRBD1 (6 bases). Trimming pared 2 bases from V and 1 base from J, leaving 11 bases between. Germline assignment: CDR1 SEHNR and CDR2 FQNEAQ (reference sequence). This CDR3 has 15 amino acids. The CDR3 reads CASSLNDRNNYGYTF. DNA of the CDR3: TGTGCCAGCAGCTTAAATGACAGGAATAACTATGGCTACACCTTC.

The chain combines TRBV5-8 with TRBJ1-4, with D unresolved. Germline V lookup: CDR1 SGHTS, CDR2 YDEGEE. The CDR3 loop spans 14 amino acids. V shed 0 bases and J shed 5 bases, with 8 bases lying between them. The CDR3 DNA reads TGTGCCAGCAGCTTGGACCGCCAGAATGAAAAACTGTTTTTT. Its translation is CASSLDRQNEKLFF. Full variable domain (outside the CDR3, taken from reference TRBV5-8 and TRBJ1-4): EAGVTQSPTHLIKTRGQQATLRCSPISGHTSVYWYQQALGLGLQFLLWYDEGEERNRGNFPPRFSGRQFPNYSSELNVNALELEDSALYLCASSLDRQNEKLFFGSGTQLSVL.

V and J are TRBV5-1 and TRBJ2-7; 9 nucleotides line up with TRBD1. V dropped 3 bases and J dropped 3; count of bases not matched to a gene: 7. CDR3 length: 15 residues. Germline V gene lookup returns CDR1 SGHRS and CDR2 YFSETQ. CDR3 amino acids: CASSSTTGGIYEQYF. The CDR3 DNA is TGCGCCAGCAGCTCCACTACAGGGGGCATCTACGAGCAGTACTTC.

The CDR3 DNA reads TGTGCCAGCCTAGCGTCGGGAGTGCACAATGAGCAGTTCTTC. This sequence encodes CASLASGVHNEQFF. The chain is built from TRBV27 and TRBJ2-1, with a possible D match to TRBD2 (6 bases). Germline lookup yields CDR1 MNHEY and CDR2 SMNVEV (reference sequence). V was pared by 8 bases and J by 5 bases, with 16 bases between. CDR3 size: 14 residues.

V usage is TRBV11-1 and J usage is TRBJ2-6; possible D gene TRBD1, 6 bases. The CDR3 covers 14 residues. Germline CDR1 reads SGHAT; CDR2 reads FQDESV (reference sequence). The V end was cut by 4 bases, the J end by 12 bases, with 16 bases between. Here the CDR3 reads CASSSRDKGGVLTF. DNA of the CDR3: TGTGCCAGCAGCTCCCGGGACAAGGGCGGCGTCCTGACTTTC.

The chain links TRBV29-1 to TRBJ2-1; TRBD2 might be the D (7 bases). CDR3 length equals 13 residues. V lost 4 bases and J 8 bases, leaving 15 bases between the germline ends. CDR1 and CDR2 from the germline V gene are SQVTM and ANQGSEA. As DNA, the CDR3 is TGCAGCGTTGGTTGGGGGGGCGGAGATGAGCAGTTCTTC. It specifies CSVGWGGGDEQFF.

This clone was recorded a few times. The chain has TRBV30 and TRBJ1-3, with a possible D match to TRBD1 (5 bases). From germline, CDR1 is GTSNPN and CDR2 SVGIG (reference sequence). Trimming took 0 bases from V and 2 from J, leaving 8 bases between them. This CDR3 is 14 amino acids long. DNA for the CDR3: TGTGCCTGGAGTGTCGGGGGGACTGGAAACACCATATATTTT. Translated, it gives CAWSVGGTGNTIYF.

The gene calls are TRBV21-1 and TRBJ1-5; the table's TRBD1 call for D was not verified on the DNA. TRBV21-1 has pseudogene status. The CDR3 covers 14 residues. The CDR3 loop is CASSTRTGGQPQHF. In DNA, the CDR3 is TGTGCCAGCAGCACTCGGACAGGGGGTCAGCCCCAGCATTTT.

The chain combines TRBV7-3 with TRBJ2-3; D is unclear. Germline loops: CDR1 SGHTA, CDR2 FQGTGA. Trimming removed 4 bases at V and 1 base at J, with 9 bases between. The CDR3 has 14 residues. As DNA, the CDR3 is TGTGCCAGCAGCTCCCTAGGAGGCACAGATACGCAGTATTTT. This codes for CASSSLGGTDTQYF.

J is TRBJ2-7 and V is TRBV5-1, with TRBD2 matching over 16 bases. Germline V gene sequence: CDR1 SGHRS, CDR2 YFSETQ. This CDR3 is built from 17 residues. After removal of 3 bases from V and 2 bases from J, the junction contained 5 bases not matched to a gene. The CDR3: CASSWGLAGGFTYEQYF. In DNA, the CDR3 is TGCGCCAGCAGCTGGGGACTAGCGGGAGGGTTTACCTACGAGCAGTACTTC. Variable domain in full (rest from reference TRBV5-1 and TRBJ2-7): KAGVTQTPRYLIKTRGQQVTLSCSPISGHRSVSWYQQTPGQGLQFLFEYFSETQRNKGNFPGRFSGRQFSNSRSEMNVSTLELGDSALYLCASSWGLAGGFTYEQYFGPGTRLTVT.

The chain is built from TRBV7-2 and TRBJ2-5, with a tentative D call TRBD1 (6 bases). The CDR3 covers 12 residues. Trimming shortened V by 4 bases and J by 5 bases, and 8 bases separated the two germline ends. Per the germline V gene, CDR1 is SGHTA and CDR2 is FQGNSA. The CDR3 here is CASSSTGETQYF. CDR3 nucleotides: TGTGCCAGCAGCTCCACAGGGGAGACCCAGTACTTC.

The chain employs TRBV11-2 and TRBJ2-2; TRBD1 is a possible D gene (6 bases). Between the trimmed V and J ends, which lost 4 bases and 0 bases, there was a span of 9 bases. This CDR3 has 15 residues. Germline CDR1 SGHAT, CDR2 FQNNGV. The chain's CDR3 is CASSWGHSNTGELFF. CDR3 nucleotides: TGTGCCAGCAGCTGGGGACATTCGAACACCGGGGAGCTGTTTTTT. The full variable domain, in which reference TRBV11-2 and TRBJ2-2 provide the parts outside the CDR3, is EAGVAQSPRYKIIEKRQSVAFWCNPISGHATLYWYQQILGQGPKLLIQFQNNGVVDDSQLPKDRFSAERLKGVDSTLKIQPAKLEDSAVYLCASSWGHSNTGELFFGEGSRLTVL.

The gene calls are TRBV6-4 and TRBJ1-1; 12 bases are shared with TRBD1. Trimming at V came to 4 bases and at J to 3 bases, leaving 9 bases not matched to a gene. Germline V gene sequence: CDR1 MRHNA, CDR2 SNTAGT. The CDR3 totals 17 residues. CDR3 protein: CASSVPGQGARHTEAFF. In DNA form, the CDR3 reads TGTGCCAGCAGTGTCCCGGGACAGGGGGCTCGGCACACTGAAGCTTTCTTT.

The J gene is TRBJ2-1, the V gene TRBV5-6; 8 bases are a match to TRBD2. CDR3 length: 17 amino acids. V was clipped by 1 base and J by 5 bases; unmatched bases: 11. Germline CDR1 and CDR2: SGHDT and YYEEEE. DNA of the CDR3: TGTGCCAGCAGCTTGCTCGGGAGGGGCGGCCAAGACAATGAGCAGTTCTTC. As protein: CASSLLGRGGQDNEQFF.

This chain links TRBV6-6 with TRBJ1-2; perhaps TRBD1 as D (6 bases). Germline V CDR1 and CDR2: MNHNY, SVGAGI (reference sequence). The CDR3 contains 14 residues. V dropped 5 bases and J dropped 6 bases, with 16 bases sitting between them. CDR3 nucleotides: TGTGCCAGCAGTGCCGACAGGCGAGGGGATGGCTACACCTTC. Its protein is CASSADRRGDGYTF.

The rearrangement uses TRBV28 and TRBJ1-6; TRBD1 is a possible D gene (5 bases). Trimming shortened V by 6 bases and J by 7 bases, and 13 bases separated the two germline ends. The length of the CDR3 is 14 residues. CDR1 MDHEN and CDR2 SYDVKM come from the germline V gene. Here the CDR3 DNA reads TGTGCCAGCAGATGGACAATGAGGAATTCACCCCTCCACTTT. Its protein is CASRWTMRNSPLHF.

V is TRBV7-2 and J is TRBJ2-1; D gene uncertain. CDR1 SGHTA and CDR2 FQGNSA come from the germline V gene. The CDR3 has 12 amino acids. Trimming left V 5 bases short and J 6 bases short, with 8 bases between. The CDR3 spells CASSPYSNEQFF. CDR3 bases: TGTGCCAGCAGCCCATACAGCAATGAGCAGTTCTTC.

The chain recombines TRBV9 with TRBJ2-7; weak D call: TRBD1 (5 bases). Trimming removed 0 bases at V and 6 bases at J, with 13 bases between. This CDR3 is built from 14 residues. The germline gives CDR1 SGDLS, CDR2 YYNGEE. The CDR3 loop is CASSVAGSQGEQYF. As DNA, the CDR3 is TGTGCCAGCAGCGTAGCCGGAAGCCAGGGCGAGCAGTACTTC.

The chain employs TRBV7-2 and TRBJ1-6; D is perhaps TRBD1 (6 bases). V gave up 5 bases and J gave up 12 bases, with 14 bases separating them. The germline V gene has CDR1 SGHTA and CDR2 FQGNSA. The CDR3 spans 13 residues. The CDR3 loop is CASSVITGQPLHF. In nucleotides, the CDR3 is TGTGCCAGCAGCGTAATTACGGGACAACCCCTCCACTTT.

The J gene is TRBJ1-2, the V gene TRBV29-1; D is unclear. Germline assignment: CDR1 SQVTM and CDR2 ANQGSEA. There are 10 residues in the CDR3. V was clipped by 3 bases and J by 5 bases, with 4 bases between them. The CDR3 sequence: CSVDSYGYTF. In DNA form, the CDR3 reads TGCAGCGTTGATAGTTATGGCTACACCTTC.

The chain uses TRBV4-3 and TRBJ2-2; TRBD1 matches 7 bases. Germline V CDR1 and CDR2: LGHNA, YSLEER. The CDR3 runs 17 residues. Unmatched junction bases numbered 13, after V lost 2 bases and J lost 7 bases. The CDR3 spells CASSQLPATGLIGELFF. The CDR3 nucleotides are TGCGCCAGCAGCCAACTCCCCGCGACAGGGTTGATCGGGGAGCTGTTTTTT.

The chain joins TRBV29-1 to TRBJ2-1; 8 nucleotides line up with TRBD2. This CDR3 region has 14 residues. The germline V gene has CDR1 SQVTM and CDR2 ANQGSEA. The V and J ends lost 2 bases and 7 bases, in that order; junction bases with no gene match: 7. The CDR3 loop is CSVEYRLAKNEQFF. CDR3 in DNA: TGCAGCGTTGAATATCGACTAGCGAAGAATGAGCAGTTCTTC.

The CDR3 bases are TGTGCCAGTAGTATGGTTTACAGTCAGGCTAATGAAAAACTGTTTTTT. It encodes CASSMVYSQANEKLFF. This chain connects TRBV19 to TRBJ1-4; D uncertain. Germline loops: CDR1 LNHDA, CDR2 SQIVND (reference sequence). The V and J ends lost 3 bases and 3 bases respectively, with 14 bases between them. This CDR3 spans 16 amino acids.

This chain connects TRBV11-3 to TRBJ2-2; TRBD1 might be the D (5 bases). Germline V gene lookup returns CDR1 SGHNT and CDR2 YENEEA. The V and J ends lost 5 bases and 5 bases respectively, with 15 bases between them. This CDR3 region has 15 residues. CDR3 nucleotides: TGTGCCAGCAGCCCCGCCGGACATGAGACCGGGGAGCTGTTTTTT. Its protein is CASSPAGHETGELFF.

The V gene is TRBV7-9, the J gene TRBJ1-1; weak D call: TRBD1 (5 bases). The V gene lost 5 bases and the J gene lost 1 base, with 14 bases spanning the gap. CDR3 length: 15 amino acids. Looked up from germline, CDR1 is SEHNR and CDR2 is FQNEAQ (reference sequence). The CDR3 bases are TGTGCCAGCAGCCCTAAAGGAGGGGCGAACACTGAAGCTTTCTTT. Protein sequence: CASSPKGGANTEAFF.

This chain joins TRBV5-6 and TRBJ2-7; TRBD2 matches 9 bases. Germline CDR1 and CDR2: SGHDT and YYEEEE. The CDR3 sequence is 15 residues long. The V and J ends lost 4 bases and 4 bases, in that order; junction bases with no gene match: 9. The CDR3 here is CASSPQLAGGYEQYF. The CDR3 region has the DNA TGTGCCAGCAGCCCGCAGCTGGCGGGGGGGTACGAGCAGTACTTC.